These 7 T cell receptor beta chains were sequenced from one sample in a study of Tregs in tolerant kidney transplant recipients. TCRdb's table, derived via immunoSEQ multiplex PCR, lists solely in-frame clones and lacks some. The data hold over 50,000 clones, with about 83% observed a single time. Material: CD4+ T cells from blood. The receptors were sampled from a human donor in good health.

This clone occurred a few times. The chain joins TRBV6-7 to TRBJ1-4; D gene unclear. TRBV6-7 is noted as an ORF with a role that remains uncertain. CDR3 length: 11 residues. The ends were cut back, 6 bases at V and 13 bases at J, with 12 bases in the middle. The CDR3 DNA is TGTGCCAGCAGACCGGGATCCTTACTGTTTTTT. Protein sequence: CASRPGSLLFF.

This chain links TRBV7-2 with TRBJ2-3; D is uncertain. Per germline, CDR1 SGHTA and CDR2 FQGNSA. Trimming shortened V by 3 bases and J by 6 bases, and 10 bases separated the two germline ends. This CDR3 is 13 amino acids long. For the CDR3, the DNA is TGTGCCAGCAGCTTTTCCTGGACGGATACGCAGTATTTT. This codes for CASSFSWTDTQYF.

This CDR3 reads CASTPRDLFYEQYF. The DNA for the CDR3 is TGTGCCTCCACCCCCCGGGACCTTTTCTACGAGCAGTACTTC. V gene TRBV30 combines with J gene TRBJ2-7; D may match TRBD1 or TRBD2 (5 bases each). V lost 7 bases, J lost 3 bases, and 19 bases lay in between. This CDR3 has 14 amino acids. CDR1 is GTSNPN and CDR2 is SVGIG in the germline V gene (reference sequence).

The rearrangement links TRBV7-2 to TRBJ2-3; no clear D gene. Trimming pared 0 bases from V and 4 bases from J, leaving 11 bases between. CDR1 SGHTA and CDR2 FQGNSA come from the germline V gene. This CDR3 spans 15 amino acids. The CDR3 nucleotides read TGTGCCAGCAGCTTAGCGGTTACGACCCCAGATACGCAGTATTTT. Protein: CASSLAVTTPDTQYF. Drawing the rest from reference TRBV7-2 and TRBJ2-3, the complete variable domain is GAGVSQSPSNKVTEKGKDVELRCDPISGHTALYWYRQSLGQGLEFLIYFQGNSAPDKSGLPSDRFSAERTGGSVSTLTIQRTQQEDSAVYLCASSLAVTTPDTQYFGPGTRLTVL.

The V and J genes are TRBV5-4 and TRBJ2-5; possible D gene TRBD2, 6 bases. V lost 1 base to trimming and J lost 2 bases, with 15 bases between them. Germline V lookup: CDR1 SGHNT, CDR2 YYREEE (reference sequence). The CDR3 sequence is 16 residues long. CDR3 loop: CASSLYVMDYQETQYF. CDR3 nucleotide sequence: TGTGCCAGCAGCTTGTATGTAATGGACTATCAAGAGACCCAGTACTTC.

This clone was detected once. The chain couples TRBV6-1 to TRBJ1-2; a weak D match, TRBD1 (6 bases). Germline V gene lookup returns CDR1 MNHNS and CDR2 SASEGT. The CDR3 is made up of 15 amino acids. The V and J ends lost 8 bases and 6 bases respectively, with 22 bases between them. This CDR3 is CASLVKGRQDDGYTF. The CDR3 region has the DNA TGTGCCAGCCTCGTAAAGGGGAGACAGGACGATGGCTACACCTTC.

The CDR3 sequence: CASSQATGNYGYTF. The CDR3 nucleotides are TGTGCCAGCAGCCAAGCTACGGGTAACTATGGCTACACCTTC. This sequence joins TRBV4-2 and TRBJ1-2, with D unresolved. The CDR3 contains 14 residues. The germline gives CDR1 LGHNA, CDR2 YNFKEQ. V was pared by 1 base and J by 1 base, with 7 bases between.